This T cell receptor (beta chain) was sequenced in a study of Ad26.COV2.S vaccination and SARS-CoV-2 variants. Remarks on this clone: The antigen is undetermined. In the same sample, other DNA sequences code for this CDR3.

Study results and limitations: Spike-specific responses of CD8+ and CD4+ T cells were reported to display substantial breadth after vaccination.

The V and J ends lost 3 bases and 6 bases respectively, with 4 bases between them. The germline gives CDR1 SGHNT, CDR2 YENEEA. The CDR3 extends over 11 amino acids. The sample's treatment: approximately 18 received Ad26.COV2.S at low or high dose, single or two shots; 5 received placebo; per-sample allocation not given. After the first vaccine or placebo injection, samples were drawn on day 63. Measured with immunoSEQ multiplex PCR; TCRdb has only the in-frame clones, and not every one. Among about 450,000 clones listed, 89% were seen once. The genes are TRBV11-3 and TRBJ2-3, with no clear D. Here the sequenced sample was peripheral blood, taken in a trial of Ad26.COV2.S vaccine versus placebo. The sequence came from a person between 18 and 65 years old who received the Ad26.COV2.S COVID-19 vaccine or a placebo. The DNA of the CDR3 is TGTGCCAGCAGCTTGGGGGATACGCAGTATTTT. Encoded protein: CASSLGDTQYF. The full variable domain, in which reference TRBV11-3 and TRBJ2-3 provide the parts outside the CDR3, is EAGVVQSPRYKIIEKKQPVAFWCNPISGHNTLYWYLQNLGQGPELLIRYENEEAVDDSQLPKDRFSAERLKGVDSTLKIQPAELGDSAVYLCASSLGDTQYFGPGTRLTVL.